These T cell receptor beta chains were read from a single sample in a study of T cell responses to AZD1222 COVID-19 vaccine. Clones were sequenced by immunoSEQ multiplex PCR, and TCRdb holds only the in-frame ones, with some missing. In the table there are about 110,000 clones, roughly 90% of which are singletons. This specimen consisted of peripheral blood, obtained on day 0 of AZD1222 vaccination. These receptors were obtained from an adult in good health. CDR3s include the opening cysteine and the closing phenylalanine or tryptophan. Each record gives: J gene, V gene, clone size, D gene, CDR3 DNA, CDR3 protein. D genes are given only for firm matches. Clone size is stated in some rows and not others, as once, few, many or a class when expanded.

J: TRBJ1-1
V: TRBV10-3
size: NA
D: TRBD1
DNA: TGTGCCATATCACGAAGGGACAGGAACACTGAAGCTTTCTTT
CDR3: CAISRRDRNTEAFF

J: TRBJ2-7
V: TRBV5-1
size: NA
D: TRBD1
DNA: TGCGCCAGCAGCTTGCGGACAGGGAATGGCGAGCAGTACTTC
CDR3: CASSLRTGNGEQYF

J: TRBJ1-2
V: TRBV19
size: NA
D: TRBD1
DNA: TGTGCCAGGCTTGGGCGACAGGGGGATGGTGGCTACACCTTC
CDR3: CARLGRQGDGGYTF

J: TRBJ2-7
V: TRBV15
size: NA
D: NA
DNA: TGTGCCACCAGCAGAGTGGGGGGCTACGAGCAGTACTTC
CDR3: CATSRVGGYEQYF

J: TRBJ1-5
V: TRBV2
size: NA
D: NA
DNA: TGTGCCAGCAGTGAATTGGGGGCAGCTAATAATCAGCCCCAGCATTTT
CDR3: CASSELGAANNQPQHF

J: TRBJ2-5
V: TRBV10-2
size: NA
D: TRBD1
DNA: TGCGCCAGCTCCCTAGGGACAGGGCAAGAGACCCAGTACTTC
CDR3: CASSLGTGQETQYF

J: TRBJ1-2
V: TRBV27
size: NA
D: TRBD1
DNA: TGTGCCAGCAGTCCTAGGGGACAGAACTATGGCTACACCTTC
CDR3: CASSPRGQNYGYTF

J: TRBJ2-5
V: TRBV18
size: NA
D: TRBD1
DNA: TGTGCCAGCTCACCGGGACAGGTGGAGACCCAGTACTTC
CDR3: CASSPGQVETQYF

J: TRBJ1-1
V: TRBV28
size: NA
D: NA
DNA: TGTGCCAGCAGTTTTGGAGGGAACACTGAAGCTTTCTTT
CDR3: CASSFGGNTEAFF

J: TRBJ2-1
V: TRBV24-1
size: once
D: TRBD1
DNA: TGTGCCACCAGCTCCGGGACAGGGGGTTTTGATGAGCAGTTCTTC
CDR3: CATSSGTGGFDEQFF

J: TRBJ2-1
V: TRBV10-3
size: NA
D: TRBD2
DNA: TGTGCCATCAGCCCCGGGACTAGGCAATACAATGAGCAGTTCTTC
CDR3: CAISPGTRQYNEQFF

J: TRBJ1-3
V: TRBV6-5
size: NA
D: NA
DNA: TGTGCCAGCAAAGGGAGCTCTGGAAACACCATATATTTT
CDR3: CASKGSSGNTIYF

J: TRBJ1-1
V: TRBV28
size: once
D: TRBD1
DNA: TGTGCCAGCAGTTTCGGGACAGGGGGAACTGAAGCTTTCTTT
CDR3: CASSFGTGGTEAFF

J: TRBJ1-2
V: TRBV19
size: NA
D: NA
DNA: TGTGCCAGTAGTTCCGGACGGCGCTATGGCTACACCTTC
CDR3: CASSSGRRYGYTF

J: TRBJ1-4
V: TRBV15
size: NA
D: NA
DNA: TGTGCCACCAGCAGAGGCGGAAGTGGTGAAAAACTGTTTTTT
CDR3: CATSRGGSGEKLFF

J: TRBJ1-1
V: TRBV4-1
size: NA
D: NA
DNA: TGCGCCAGCAGCCAAGATATAGGCCCTGAAGCTTTCTTT
CDR3: CASSQDIGPEAFF

J: TRBJ1-6
V: TRBV27
size: NA
D: NA
DNA: TGTGCCAGCAGTATGAAGGTGACAAATAATTCACCCCTCCACTTT
CDR3: CASSMKVTNNSPLHF

J: TRBJ1-6
V: TRBV11-1
size: NA
D: NA
DNA: TGTGCCAGCAGCCAAGGGGGCTCCTATAATTCACCCCTCCACTTT
CDR3: CASSQGGSYNSPLHF

J: TRBJ1-2
V: TRBV24-1
size: NA
D: NA
DNA: TGTGCCACCAGTGATCCATGGGCCGCGGCGGGTGGCTACACCTTC
CDR3: CATSDPWAAAGGYTF

J: TRBJ2-5
V: TRBV9
size: NA
D: TRBD2
DNA: TGTGCCAGCAGCGCCCTCCAAGCGGGGGGGCCGGGTGAGACCCAGTACTTC
CDR3: CASSALQAGGPGETQYF

J: TRBJ1-1
V: TRBV19
size: NA
D: NA
DNA: TGTGCCAGTAGCCCCCTCACGGACGAAGCTTTCTTT
CDR3: CASSPLTDEAFF

J: TRBJ2-3
V: TRBV3-1/TRBV3-2
size: NA
D: NA
DNA: TGTGCCAGCAGCCAAGGAAGGGCGGGGTTGAATACGCAGTATTTT
CDR3: CASSQGRAGLNTQYF

J: TRBJ1-4
V: TRBV5-4
size: large
D: TRBD1
DNA: TGTGCCAGCAGCTTGGCAGGGACAGAGCTAAAGCTGTTTTTT
CDR3: CASSLAGTELKLFF